The rows below give T cell receptor beta chains drawn from one sample of a study of blood T cell repertoires in COVID-19. Sequencing used immunoSEQ multiplex PCR; TCRdb keeps in-frame clones, though not all of them. Of about 200,000 clones in the sample, around nine tenths were seen once. The source material was peripheral blood. The receptors stem from a man aged 55-75 years with acute or convalescent COVID-19. The CDR3 runs from the conserved cysteine through the conserved F or W. Fields, in order: D gene, V gene, clone size, J gene, CDR3 DNA, CDR3 protein. The D gene is left open where the match is weak. Clone sizes are given selectively: once, few, many, or a class where the clone is expanded.

D: TRBD1
V: TRBV6-5
size: NA
J: TRBJ1-1
DNA: TGTGCCAGCAGCCGACAGGGGGCAGGGACTGAAGCTTTCTTT
CDR3: CASSRQGAGTEAFF

D: NA
V: TRBV5-1
size: NA
J: TRBJ1-1
DNA: TGCGCCAGCAGCTTAGGACAGACGAACACTGAAGCTTTCTTT
CDR3: CASSLGQTNTEAFF

D: TRBD2
V: TRBV19
size: NA
J: TRBJ2-2
DNA: TGTGCCAGTAGTATTGGACTAGCGGGGGCCAACACCGGGGAGCTGTTTTTT
CDR3: CASSIGLAGANTGELFF

D: TRBD1
V: TRBV5-1
size: NA
J: TRBJ1-3
DNA: TGCGCCAGCAGCTCCTACCCAGGGGGAACTGGAAACACCATATATTTT
CDR3: CASSSYPGGTGNTIYF

D: NA
V: TRBV14
size: NA
J: TRBJ1-1
DNA: TGTGCCAGCAGCCAAGGGCCCCGGGGTAGGGATGAAGCTTTCTTT
CDR3: CASSQGPRGRDEAFF

D: NA
V: TRBV30
size: few
J: TRBJ1-1
DNA: TGTGCCTGGAGACCGGGACACAACACTGAAGCTTTCTTT
CDR3: CAWRPGHNTEAFF

D: TRBD2
V: TRBV9
size: NA
J: TRBJ2-1
DNA: TGTGCCAGCAGCGGTAGCGGGGGAAGCTCCTACAATGAGCAGTTCTTC
CDR3: CASSGSGGSSYNEQFF

D: TRBD2
V: TRBV9
size: NA
J: TRBJ2-5
DNA: TGTGCCAGCAGCGGCAGACTAGCGGGGAAAGAGACCCAGTACTTC
CDR3: CASSGRLAGKETQYF

D: TRBD1
V: TRBV19
size: NA
J: TRBJ1-4
DNA: TGTGCCAGTAGTTTCGGGACAGGGGCAACTAATGAAAAACTGTTTTTT
CDR3: CASSFGTGATNEKLFF

D: TRBD2
V: TRBV7-2
size: NA
J: TRBJ2-7
DNA: TGTGCCAGCAGCTTTTACCACCTAGCGGGGGCCTACGAGCAGTACTTC
CDR3: CASSFYHLAGAYEQYF

D: TRBD1
V: TRBV19
size: NA
J: TRBJ1-5
DNA: TGTGCCAGTAGTATGGGGTCGACAGGGATAAGCAATCAGCCCCAGCATTTT
CDR3: CASSMGSTGISNQPQHF

D: TRBD1
V: TRBV30
size: NA
J: TRBJ2-2
DNA: TGTGCCTGGAGTGTACTACCGCCACGACAGGGCGACACCGGGGAGCTGTTTTTT
CDR3: CAWSVLPPRQGDTGELFF

D: TRBD1
V: TRBV5-1
size: NA
J: TRBJ2-5
DNA: TGCGCCAGCAGCTTGCAGGGCAGGGGGCTGGGTGAGACCCAGTACTTC
CDR3: CASSLQGRGLGETQYF

D: TRBD2
V: TRBV28
size: once
J: TRBJ2-3
DNA: TGTGCCAGCAGTGCCCTAGCGGGGGGTTCCGAAGATACGCAGTATTTT
CDR3: CASSALAGGSEDTQYF

D: NA
V: TRBV7-3
size: NA
J: TRBJ2-2
DNA: TGTGCCAGCAGCTTACTCCCCCTTGGCGGGGACAACACCGGGGAGCTGTTTTTT
CDR3: CASSLLPLGGDNTGELFF

D: NA
V: TRBV19
size: NA
J: TRBJ2-1
DNA: TGTGCCAGTAGTATAGAGCGACAGCTGAGCTCCTACAATGAGCAGTTCTTC
CDR3: CASSIERQLSSYNEQFF

D: NA
V: TRBV4-3
size: NA
J: TRBJ2-3
DNA: TGCGCCAGCAGCCAAGATTCTTGGTACAGCAGCACAGATACGCAGTATTTT
CDR3: CASSQDSWYSSTDTQYF

D: TRBD2
V: TRBV6-2/TRBV6-3
size: NA
J: TRBJ2-3
DNA: TGTGCCAGCAGTTACCAACTAGCGGGGTCTTCAGATACGCAGTATTTT
CDR3: CASSYQLAGSSDTQYF

D: NA
V: TRBV28
size: NA
J: TRBJ1-4
DNA: TGTGCCAGCAGTTTCCCTACTAATGAAAAACTGTTTTTT
CDR3: CASSFPTNEKLFF

D: NA
V: TRBV19
size: once
J: TRBJ2-5
DNA: TGTGCCAGTAGTCTCCGGACTGGCCAAGAGACCCAGTACTTC
CDR3: CASSLRTGQETQYF

D: NA
V: TRBV5-8
size: NA
J: TRBJ1-3
DNA: TGTGCCAGCAGCTACTATGGGGGGAAAACTGGAAACACCATATATTTT
CDR3: CASSYYGGKTGNTIYF

D: NA
V: TRBV7-3
size: few
J: TRBJ2-2
DNA: TGTGCCAGCAGCCCCCTACGCGGGGAGCTGTTTTTT
CDR3: CASSPLRGELFF

D: TRBD1
V: TRBV5-1
size: NA
J: TRBJ1-5
DNA: TGCGCCAGCAGCTCCCAGGGGGCTCAAGATCAGCCCCAGCATTTT
CDR3: CASSSQGAQDQPQHF

D: TRBD1
V: TRBV3-1/TRBV3-2
size: NA
J: TRBJ1-3
DNA: TGTGCCAGCAGCCAGGACACCCTCGGACAGGGGGCGAGGGGAAACACCATATATTTT
CDR3: CASSQDTLGQGARGNTIYF

D: NA
V: TRBV7-2
size: NA
J: TRBJ2-4
DNA: TGTGCCAGCAGCTTAGAGTACGGCAAAAACATTCAGTACTTC
CDR3: CASSLEYGKNIQYF

D: TRBD2
V: TRBV7-9
size: NA
J: TRBJ2-1
DNA: TGTGCCAGCAGCTTGCTAGCGGGACGCAGAATTTACAATGAGCAGTTCTTC
CDR3: CASSLLAGRRIYNEQFF

D: NA
V: TRBV11-2
size: NA
J: TRBJ1-6
DNA: TGTGCCAGCAGCTCGGCCGGGACTGGAGATTCACCCCTCCACTTT
CDR3: CASSSAGTGDSPLHF

D: TRBD1
V: TRBV24-1
size: few
J: TRBJ1-5
DNA: TGTGCCACCAGTGACCTCAGGGGGCCTGGGGATCAGCCCCAGCATTTT
CDR3: CATSDLRGPGDQPQHF

D: TRBD2
V: TRBV7-3
size: NA
J: TRBJ2-1
DNA: TGTGCCAGCAGCACGGGACTAGCTCCCCCGGGGGAGCAGTTCTTC
CDR3: CASSTGLAPPGEQFF

D: TRBD1
V: TRBV7-2
size: few
J: TRBJ2-7
DNA: TGTGCCAGCAGCTTAAATCCCTCGACAGGGGGAGAGCAGTACTTC
CDR3: CASSLNPSTGGEQYF

D: NA
V: TRBV27
size: NA
J: TRBJ2-5
DNA: TGTGCCAGTAGTCGCGGCAGGGTGGGGGAGACCCAGTACTTC
CDR3: CASSRGRVGETQYF

D: TRBD2
V: TRBV18
size: NA
J: TRBJ2-1
DNA: TGTGCCAGCTCACCGCTCGGTACTAGCGGGGGGAGCTCCTACAATGAGCAGTTCTTC
CDR3: CASSPLGTSGGSSYNEQFF

D: TRBD1
V: TRBV27
size: NA
J: TRBJ1-5
DNA: TGTGCCAGCAGTTTAGTACAGGGGGCAATTCAGCCCCAGCATTTT
CDR3: CASSLVQGAIQPQHF

D: NA
V: TRBV27
size: NA
J: TRBJ2-3
DNA: TGTGCCAGCAGTTTGAGTGGACCGGGGGCAGATACGCAGTATTTT
CDR3: CASSLSGPGADTQYF

D: TRBD2
V: TRBV7-2
size: NA
J: TRBJ2-1
DNA: TGTGCCAGCAGCTTAGGCGGGGGGGCAAGGAATGAGCAGTTCTTC
CDR3: CASSLGGGARNEQFF

D: TRBD2
V: TRBV11-2
size: NA
J: TRBJ2-7
DNA: TGTGCCAGCAGCTTAGTCGGGGGGGTGACGGGCGAGCAGTACTTC
CDR3: CASSLVGGVTGEQYF

D: TRBD1
V: TRBV6-5
size: NA
J: TRBJ1-5
DNA: TGTGCCAGCAGACCGGGACAGGGGAATCAGCCCCAGCATTTT
CDR3: CASRPGQGNQPQHF

D: TRBD1
V: TRBV7-2
size: once
J: TRBJ1-5
DNA: TGTGCCAGCAGCTTACGAACAGGGGGGGATCAGCCCCAGCATTTT
CDR3: CASSLRTGGDQPQHF

D: NA
V: TRBV18
size: NA
J: TRBJ1-3
DNA: TGTGCCAGCTCACGGCAGGGCTCTGGAAACACCATATATTTT
CDR3: CASSRQGSGNTIYF

D: NA
V: TRBV27
size: NA
J: TRBJ1-6
DNA: TGTGCCAGCACCCGAGACAGAAGCTCCTATAATTCACCCCTCCACTTT
CDR3: CASTRDRSSYNSPLHF

D: NA
V: TRBV5-1
size: NA
J: TRBJ2-7
DNA: TGCGCCAGCCACTCCGGGACACCAACCTACGAGCAGTACTTC
CDR3: CASHSGTPTYEQYF

D: TRBD1
V: TRBV29-1
size: once
J: TRBJ2-5
DNA: TGCAGCGTGGAAATCCCCACCCGGGGACAGGGGGCAGAGACCCAGTACTTC
CDR3: CSVEIPTRGQGAETQYF

D: NA
V: TRBV28
size: NA
J: TRBJ1-2
DNA: TGTGCCAGCACGGGTACCTATGGCTACACCTTC
CDR3: CASTGTYGYTF

D: NA
V: TRBV29-1
size: NA
J: TRBJ2-1
DNA: TGCAGCGTGGCGGGGCCGAGTGGTGAGCAGTTCTTC
CDR3: CSVAGPSGEQFF

D: NA
V: TRBV14
size: NA
J: TRBJ2-7
DNA: TGTGCCAGCAGCCAGCCGGGGAGCTCCTACGAGCAGTACTTC
CDR3: CASSQPGSSYEQYF